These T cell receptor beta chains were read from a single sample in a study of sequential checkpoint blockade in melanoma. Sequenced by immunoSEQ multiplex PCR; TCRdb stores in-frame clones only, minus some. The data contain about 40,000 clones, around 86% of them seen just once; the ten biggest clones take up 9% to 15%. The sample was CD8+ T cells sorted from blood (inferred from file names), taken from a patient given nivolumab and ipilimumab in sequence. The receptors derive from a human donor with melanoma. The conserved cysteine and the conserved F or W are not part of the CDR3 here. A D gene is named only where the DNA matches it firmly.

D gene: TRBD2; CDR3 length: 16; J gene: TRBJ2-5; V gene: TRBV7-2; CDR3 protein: ASSLRTSGSWVQETQY
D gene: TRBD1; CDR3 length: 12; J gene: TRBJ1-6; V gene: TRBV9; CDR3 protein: ASSSDRENSPLH
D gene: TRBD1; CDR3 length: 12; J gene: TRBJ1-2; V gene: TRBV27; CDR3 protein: ASSLTQGRYGYT
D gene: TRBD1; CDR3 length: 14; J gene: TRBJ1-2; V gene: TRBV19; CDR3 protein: ASSMGLRGTGYGYT
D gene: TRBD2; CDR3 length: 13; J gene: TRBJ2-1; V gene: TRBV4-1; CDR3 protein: ASTEREGTYNEQF
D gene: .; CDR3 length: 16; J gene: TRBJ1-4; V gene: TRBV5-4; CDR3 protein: ASSQQAGVDPTNEKLF
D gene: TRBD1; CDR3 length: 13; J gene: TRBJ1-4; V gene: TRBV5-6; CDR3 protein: ASSSPGQLNEKLF
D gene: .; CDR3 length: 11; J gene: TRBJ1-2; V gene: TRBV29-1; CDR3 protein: SVLGGYGLGYT
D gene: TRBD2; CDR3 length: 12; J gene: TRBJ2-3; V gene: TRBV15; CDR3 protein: ATSRERGTDTQY
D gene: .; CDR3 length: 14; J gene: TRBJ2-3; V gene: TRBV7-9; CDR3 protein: ASSLTASVSTDTQY
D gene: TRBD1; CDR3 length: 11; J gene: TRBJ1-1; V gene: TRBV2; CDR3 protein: ASSDRGSTEAF
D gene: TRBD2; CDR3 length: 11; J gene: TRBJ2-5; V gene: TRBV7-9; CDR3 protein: ASSWREGETQY
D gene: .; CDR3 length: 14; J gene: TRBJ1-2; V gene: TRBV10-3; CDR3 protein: AISESTGGGFYGYT
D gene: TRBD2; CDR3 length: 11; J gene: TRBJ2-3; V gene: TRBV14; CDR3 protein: ASSPRSGRMQY
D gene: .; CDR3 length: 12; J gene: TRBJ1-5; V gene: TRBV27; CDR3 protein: ASSTSDSSQPQH
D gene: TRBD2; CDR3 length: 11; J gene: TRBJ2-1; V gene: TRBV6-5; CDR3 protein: ASSYGTRVEQF
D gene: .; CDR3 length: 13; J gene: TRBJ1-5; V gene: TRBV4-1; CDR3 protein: ASSQGGVGNQPQH
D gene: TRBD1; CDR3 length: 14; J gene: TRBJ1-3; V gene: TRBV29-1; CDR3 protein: SVEDEGTGPWDTIY
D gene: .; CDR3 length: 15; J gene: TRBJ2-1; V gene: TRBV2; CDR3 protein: ASSPLFGGSSYNEQF
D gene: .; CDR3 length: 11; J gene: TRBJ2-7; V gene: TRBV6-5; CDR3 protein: ASSYSGQSEQY
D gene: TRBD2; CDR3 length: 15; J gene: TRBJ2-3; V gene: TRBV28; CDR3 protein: ASSPPARLADTDTQY
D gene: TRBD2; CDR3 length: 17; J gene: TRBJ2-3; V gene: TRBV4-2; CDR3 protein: ASSQDLWTGGLAGGEEY
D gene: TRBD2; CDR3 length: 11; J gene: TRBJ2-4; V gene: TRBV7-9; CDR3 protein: ASSKLAENIQY
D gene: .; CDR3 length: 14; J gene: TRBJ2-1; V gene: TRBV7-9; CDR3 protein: ASSLGRTNPNNEQF
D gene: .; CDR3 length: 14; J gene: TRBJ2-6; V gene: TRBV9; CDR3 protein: ASSGTGSSGANVLT
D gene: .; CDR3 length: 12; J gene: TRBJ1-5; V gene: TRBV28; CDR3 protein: ASSLFLSNQPQH
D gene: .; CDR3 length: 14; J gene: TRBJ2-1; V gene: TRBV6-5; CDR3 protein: ASSYPRREGYNEQF
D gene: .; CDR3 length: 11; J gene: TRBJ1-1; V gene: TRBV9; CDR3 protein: ASSVAGFTEAF
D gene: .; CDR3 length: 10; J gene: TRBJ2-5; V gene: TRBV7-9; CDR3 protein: ASSYVMGDQY
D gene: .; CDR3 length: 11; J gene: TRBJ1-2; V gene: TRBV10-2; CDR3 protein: ASSGRVLYGYT
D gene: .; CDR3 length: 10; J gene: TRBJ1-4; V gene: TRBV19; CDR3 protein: ASNPGSAKLF
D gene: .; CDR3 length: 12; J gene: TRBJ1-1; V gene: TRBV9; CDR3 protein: ASSVDRANTEAF
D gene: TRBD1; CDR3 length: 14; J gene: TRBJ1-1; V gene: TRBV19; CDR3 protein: ASVPGQGIIGTEAF
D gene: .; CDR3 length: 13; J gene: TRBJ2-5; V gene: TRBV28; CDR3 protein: ASSFPDRTGETQY
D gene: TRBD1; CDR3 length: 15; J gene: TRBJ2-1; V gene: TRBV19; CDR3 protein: ASSRALGQGADDEQF
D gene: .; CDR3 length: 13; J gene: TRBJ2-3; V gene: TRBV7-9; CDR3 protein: ASSSPGRGPDTQY
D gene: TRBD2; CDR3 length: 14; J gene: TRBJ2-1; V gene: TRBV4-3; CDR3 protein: ASSQNQAGPAYEQF
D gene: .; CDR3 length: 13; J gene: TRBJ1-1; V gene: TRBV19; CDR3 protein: ASSIDSPPNTEAF
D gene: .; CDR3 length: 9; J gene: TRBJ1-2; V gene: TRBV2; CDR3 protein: ASTPVDGYT
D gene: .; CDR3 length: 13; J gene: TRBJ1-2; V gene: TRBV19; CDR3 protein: ASSINVGFNYGYT
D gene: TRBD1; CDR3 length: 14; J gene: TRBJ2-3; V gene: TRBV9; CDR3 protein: ASSVVSGTGGDTQY
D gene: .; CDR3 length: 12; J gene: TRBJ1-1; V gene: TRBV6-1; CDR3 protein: ASTSGQGRTEAF
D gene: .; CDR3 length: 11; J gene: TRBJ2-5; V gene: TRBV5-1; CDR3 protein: ASSSGYQETQY
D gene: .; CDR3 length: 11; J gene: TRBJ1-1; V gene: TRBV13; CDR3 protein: ASSLGAGTEAF
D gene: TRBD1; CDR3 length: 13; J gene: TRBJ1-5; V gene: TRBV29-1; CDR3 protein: SVWDRANGNQPQH
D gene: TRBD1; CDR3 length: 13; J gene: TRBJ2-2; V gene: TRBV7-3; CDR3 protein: ASSLGTGGSGELF
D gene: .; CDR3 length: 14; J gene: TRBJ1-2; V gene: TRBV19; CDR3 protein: ASSIRRERGNYGYT
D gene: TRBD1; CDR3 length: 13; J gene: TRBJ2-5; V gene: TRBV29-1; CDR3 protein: SVGDRGLYQETQY
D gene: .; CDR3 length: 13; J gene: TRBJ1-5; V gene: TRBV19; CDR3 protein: ASSIGQGGNQPQH
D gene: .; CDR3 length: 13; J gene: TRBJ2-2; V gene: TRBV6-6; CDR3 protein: ASTAEGGETGELF
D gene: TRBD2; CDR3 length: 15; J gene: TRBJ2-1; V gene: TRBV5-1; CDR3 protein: ASSPTLAGVGYNEQF
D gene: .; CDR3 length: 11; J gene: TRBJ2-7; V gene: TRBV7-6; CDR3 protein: ASSIQVSYEQY
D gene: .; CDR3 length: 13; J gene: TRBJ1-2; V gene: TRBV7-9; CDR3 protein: ASSLAQGSNYGYT